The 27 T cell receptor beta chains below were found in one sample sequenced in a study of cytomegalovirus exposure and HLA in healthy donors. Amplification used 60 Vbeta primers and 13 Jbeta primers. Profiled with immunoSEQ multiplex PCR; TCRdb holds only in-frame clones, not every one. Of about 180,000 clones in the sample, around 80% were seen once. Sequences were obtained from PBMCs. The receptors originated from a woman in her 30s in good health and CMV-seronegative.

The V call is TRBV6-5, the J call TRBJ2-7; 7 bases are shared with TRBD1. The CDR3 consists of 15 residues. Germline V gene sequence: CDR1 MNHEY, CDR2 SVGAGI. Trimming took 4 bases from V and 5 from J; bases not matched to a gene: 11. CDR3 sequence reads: CASSWLRTGMDEQYF. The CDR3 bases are TGTGCCAGCAGTTGGCTTAGGACAGGCATGGACGAGCAGTACTTC.

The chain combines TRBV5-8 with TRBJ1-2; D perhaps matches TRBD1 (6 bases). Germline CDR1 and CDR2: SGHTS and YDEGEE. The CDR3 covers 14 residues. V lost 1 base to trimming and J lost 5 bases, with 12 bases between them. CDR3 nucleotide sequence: TGTGCCAGCAGCTTGCCAGGGGATTGGTATGGCTACACCTTC. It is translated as CASSLPGDWYGYTF.

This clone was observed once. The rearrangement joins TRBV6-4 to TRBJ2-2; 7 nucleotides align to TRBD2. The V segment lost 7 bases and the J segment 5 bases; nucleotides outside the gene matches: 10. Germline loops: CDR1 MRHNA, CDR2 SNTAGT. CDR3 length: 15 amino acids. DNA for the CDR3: TGTGCCAGCAAGCCGGGGCCTAGCGGTACCGGGGAGCTGTTTTTT. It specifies CASKPGPSGTGELFF.

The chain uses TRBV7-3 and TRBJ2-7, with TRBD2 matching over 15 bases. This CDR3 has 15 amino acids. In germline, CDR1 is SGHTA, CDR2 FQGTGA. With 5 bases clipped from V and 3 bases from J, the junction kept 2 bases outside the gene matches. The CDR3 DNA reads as TGTGCCAGCAGCCGGACTAGCGGGGGGGACTACGAGCAGTACTTC. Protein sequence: CASSRTSGGDYEQYF.

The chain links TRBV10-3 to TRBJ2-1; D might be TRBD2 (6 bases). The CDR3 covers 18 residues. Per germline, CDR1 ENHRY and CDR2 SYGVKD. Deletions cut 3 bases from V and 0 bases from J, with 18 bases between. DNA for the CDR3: TGTGCCATCAGTGACCCTATTTTCGTCGGGAGCTCCTACAATGAGCAGTTCTTC. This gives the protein CAISDPIFVGSSYNEQFF.

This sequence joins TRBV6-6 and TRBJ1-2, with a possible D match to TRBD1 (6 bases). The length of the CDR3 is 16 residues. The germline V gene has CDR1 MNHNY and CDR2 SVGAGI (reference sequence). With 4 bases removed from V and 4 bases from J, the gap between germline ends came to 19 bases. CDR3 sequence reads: CASSSLKGGAGYGYTF. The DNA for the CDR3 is TGTGCCAGCAGTTCTCTAAAAGGGGGTGCGGGCTATGGCTACACCTTC.

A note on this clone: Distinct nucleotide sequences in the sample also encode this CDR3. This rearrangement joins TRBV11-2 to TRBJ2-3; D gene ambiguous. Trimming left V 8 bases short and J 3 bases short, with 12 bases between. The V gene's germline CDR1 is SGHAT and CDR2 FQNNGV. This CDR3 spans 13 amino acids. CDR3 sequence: CASVPLETDTQYF. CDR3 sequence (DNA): TGTGCCAGCGTACCACTGGAGACAGATACGCAGTATTTT.

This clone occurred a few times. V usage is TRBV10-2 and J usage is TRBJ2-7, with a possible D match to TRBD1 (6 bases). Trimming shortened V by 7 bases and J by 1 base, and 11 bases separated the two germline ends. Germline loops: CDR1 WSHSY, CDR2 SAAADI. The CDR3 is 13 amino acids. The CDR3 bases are TGCGCCAGCAAAAGGGGGAGTTCCTACGAGCAGTACTTC. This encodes CASKRGSSYEQYF.

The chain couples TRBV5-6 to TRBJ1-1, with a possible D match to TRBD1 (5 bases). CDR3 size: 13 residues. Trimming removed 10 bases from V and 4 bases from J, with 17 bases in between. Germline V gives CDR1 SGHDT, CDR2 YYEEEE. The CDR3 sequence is CAGARAVGTEAFF. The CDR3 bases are TGTGCCGGTGCCAGGGCGGTCGGCACTGAAGCTTTCTTT.

CDR3 amino acids: CASSSRGTGDKGEQFF. The CDR3 coding sequence is TGTGCCAGCAGCTCCCGAGGGACAGGGGATAAGGGTGAGCAGTTCTTC. The chain is built from TRBV11-2 and TRBJ2-1, with TRBD1 identical over 10 bases. Germline values: CDR1 SGHAT, CDR2 FQNNGV. The CDR3 has 16 amino acids. The V segment lost 4 bases and the J segment 9 bases; nucleotides outside the gene matches: 12.

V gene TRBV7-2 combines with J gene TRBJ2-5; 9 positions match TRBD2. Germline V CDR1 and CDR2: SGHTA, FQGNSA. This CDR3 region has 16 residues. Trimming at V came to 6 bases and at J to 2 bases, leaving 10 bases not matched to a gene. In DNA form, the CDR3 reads TGTGCCAGCAGTTACCTTAGCGGGGGCCAACAAGAGACCCAGTACTTC. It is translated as CASSYLSGGQQETQYF.

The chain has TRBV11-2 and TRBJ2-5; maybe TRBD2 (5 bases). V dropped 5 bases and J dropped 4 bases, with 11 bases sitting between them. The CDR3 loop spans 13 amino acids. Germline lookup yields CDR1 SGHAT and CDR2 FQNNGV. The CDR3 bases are TGTGCCAGCAGCCGCGGGCCGGCAGAGACCCAGTACTTC. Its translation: CASSRGPAETQYF.

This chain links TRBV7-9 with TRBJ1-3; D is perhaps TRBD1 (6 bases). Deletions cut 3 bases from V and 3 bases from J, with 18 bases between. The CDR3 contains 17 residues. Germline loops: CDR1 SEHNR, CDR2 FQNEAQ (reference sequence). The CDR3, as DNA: TGTGCCAGCAGCTTTTCTCCCCACAGGGAATATGGAAACACCATATATTTT. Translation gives CASSFSPHREYGNTIYF.

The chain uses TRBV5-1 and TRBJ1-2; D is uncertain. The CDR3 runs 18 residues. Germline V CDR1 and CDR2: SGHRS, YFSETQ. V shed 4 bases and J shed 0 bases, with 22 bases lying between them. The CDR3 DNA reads TGCGCCAGCAGCAGTGGCTTGGGAGCAGCGATAGCTAACTATGGCTACACCTTC. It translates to CASSSGLGAAIANYGYTF.

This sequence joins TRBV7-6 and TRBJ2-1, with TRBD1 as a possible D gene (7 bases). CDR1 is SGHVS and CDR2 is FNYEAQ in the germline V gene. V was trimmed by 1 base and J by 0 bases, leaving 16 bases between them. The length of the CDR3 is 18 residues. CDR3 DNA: TGTGCCAGCAGCTTAGGACTAGACAGGGTTAGCTCCTACAATGAGCAGTTCTTC. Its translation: CASSLGLDRVSSYNEQFF.

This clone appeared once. In DNA, the CDR3 is TGCAGCGTCGGATTGAGACAGAGGACAGATACGCAGTATTTT. Its protein is CSVGLRQRTDTQYF. The rearrangement joins TRBV29-1 to TRBJ2-3, with D tentatively TRBD1 (5 bases). V was trimmed by 6 bases and J by 3 bases, leaving 16 bases between them. From germline, CDR1 is SQVTM and CDR2 ANQGSEA. CDR3 size: 14 residues.

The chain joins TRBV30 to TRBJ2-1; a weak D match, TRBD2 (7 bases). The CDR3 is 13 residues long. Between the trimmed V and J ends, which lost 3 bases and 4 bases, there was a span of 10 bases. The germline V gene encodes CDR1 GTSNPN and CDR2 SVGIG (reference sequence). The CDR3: CAWRRGTYNEQFF. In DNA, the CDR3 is TGTGCCTGGAGGCGGGGGACATACAATGAGCAGTTCTTC.

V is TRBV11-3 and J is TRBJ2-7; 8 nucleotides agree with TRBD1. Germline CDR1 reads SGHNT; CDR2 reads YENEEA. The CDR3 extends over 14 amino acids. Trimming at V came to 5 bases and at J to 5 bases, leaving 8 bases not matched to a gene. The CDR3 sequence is CASSPRTGTHEQYF. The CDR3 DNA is TGTGCCAGCAGCCCCAGGACAGGGACCCACGAGCAGTACTTC.

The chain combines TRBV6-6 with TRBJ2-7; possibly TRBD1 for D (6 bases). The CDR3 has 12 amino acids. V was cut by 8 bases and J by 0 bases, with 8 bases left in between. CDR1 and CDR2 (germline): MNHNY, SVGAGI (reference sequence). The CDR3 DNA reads TGTGCCAGCGGACAGAGCTCCTACGAGCAGTACTTC. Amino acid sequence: CASGQSSYEQYF.

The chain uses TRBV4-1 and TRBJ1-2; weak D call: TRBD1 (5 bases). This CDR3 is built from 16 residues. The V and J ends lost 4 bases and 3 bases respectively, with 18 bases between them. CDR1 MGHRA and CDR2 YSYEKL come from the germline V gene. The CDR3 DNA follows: TGCGCCAGCAGCCCAGATCAAAACAGGCTCTACTATGGCTACACCTTC. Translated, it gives CASSPDQNRLYYGYTF.

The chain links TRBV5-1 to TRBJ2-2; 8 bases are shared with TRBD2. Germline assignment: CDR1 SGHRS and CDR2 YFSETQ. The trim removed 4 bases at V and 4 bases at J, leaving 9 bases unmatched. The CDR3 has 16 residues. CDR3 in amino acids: CASSPRLARITGELFF. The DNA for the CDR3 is TGCGCCAGCAGCCCCCGACTAGCGCGTATCACCGGGGAGCTGTTTTTT.

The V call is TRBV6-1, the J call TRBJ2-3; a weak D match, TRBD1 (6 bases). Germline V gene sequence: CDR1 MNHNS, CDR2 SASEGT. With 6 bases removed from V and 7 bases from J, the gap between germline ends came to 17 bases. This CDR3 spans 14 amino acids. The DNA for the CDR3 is TGTGCCAGCAGAAGCAGGACAGTTCTTTATACGCAGTATTTT. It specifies CASRSRTVLYTQYF.

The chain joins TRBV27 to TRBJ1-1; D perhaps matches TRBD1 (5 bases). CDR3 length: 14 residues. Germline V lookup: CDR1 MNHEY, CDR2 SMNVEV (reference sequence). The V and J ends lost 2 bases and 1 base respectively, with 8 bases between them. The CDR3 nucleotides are TGTGCCAGCAGTTTAAGGGGCGAGAACACTGAAGCTTTCTTT. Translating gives CASSLRGENTEAFF.

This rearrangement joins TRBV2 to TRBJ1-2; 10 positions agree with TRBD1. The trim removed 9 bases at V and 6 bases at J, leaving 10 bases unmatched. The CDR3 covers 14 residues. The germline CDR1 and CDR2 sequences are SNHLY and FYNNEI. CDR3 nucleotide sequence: TGTGCCAGACTTAAGACAGGGGGCCTGGATGGCTACACCTTC. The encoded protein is CARLKTGGLDGYTF. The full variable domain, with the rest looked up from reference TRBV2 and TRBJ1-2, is EPEVTQTPSHQVTQMGQEVILRCVPISNHLYFYWYRQILGQKVEFLVSFYNNEISEKSEIFDDQFSVERPDGSNFTLKIRSTKLEDSAMYFCARLKTGGLDGYTFGSGTRLTVV.

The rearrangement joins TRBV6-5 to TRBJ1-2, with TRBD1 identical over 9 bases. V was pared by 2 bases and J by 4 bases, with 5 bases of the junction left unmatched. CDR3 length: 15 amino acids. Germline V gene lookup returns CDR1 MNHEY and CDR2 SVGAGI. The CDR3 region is CASSYRGQGTYGYTF. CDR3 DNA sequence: TGTGCCAGCAGTTACCGAGGACAGGGGACCTATGGCTACACCTTC.

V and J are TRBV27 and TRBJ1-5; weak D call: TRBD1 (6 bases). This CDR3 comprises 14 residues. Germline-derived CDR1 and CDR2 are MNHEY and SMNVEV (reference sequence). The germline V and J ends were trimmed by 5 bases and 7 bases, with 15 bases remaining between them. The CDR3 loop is CASSKGGPRQPQHF. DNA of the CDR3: TGTGCCAGCAGTAAGGGGGGGCCACGGCAGCCCCAGCATTTT.

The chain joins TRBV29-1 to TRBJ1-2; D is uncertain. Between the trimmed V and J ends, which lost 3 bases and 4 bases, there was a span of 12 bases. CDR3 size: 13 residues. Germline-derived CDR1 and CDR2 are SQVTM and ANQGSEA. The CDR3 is CSVDTGGIYGYTF. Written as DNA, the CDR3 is TGCAGCGTTGACACCGGCGGGATCTATGGCTACACCTTC. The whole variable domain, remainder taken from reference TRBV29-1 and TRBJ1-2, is SAVISQKPSRDICQRGTSLTIQCQVDSQVTMMFWYRQQPGQSLTLIATANQGSEATYESGFVIDKFPISRPNLTFSTLTVSNMSPEDSSIYLCSVDTGGIYGYTFGSGTRLTVV.